This T cell receptor beta chain was found in a study of T cells after yellow fever vaccination. Study outcomes and limitations: Contamination of FACS-sorted repertoires by abundant clonotypes from the bulk population could occur.

UMIs were added to TCR cDNA along with a universal primer site when it was made by 5'RACE template switching. TCRdb reprocessed the 5' RACE reads via MiXCR and lists one record per CDR3 protein. The sample includes about 49,000 distinct CDR3 sequences, 7.4% of them seen just once. This clonotype has at least ten counts. Its antigen is not identified. The CDR3 extends over 14 amino acids. V lost 3 bases and J 2 bases, leaving 9 bases between the germline ends. V usage is TRBV12-3 or TRBV12-4 and J usage is TRBJ2-3; D not resolved. The source was CD8+ T cells sorted from PBMCs, collected more than 13 days after the first yellow fever vaccination. The source is a man between 18 and 35 years old who received the YFV17D yellow fever vaccine. CDR3 residues: CASSLNRNTDTQYF. CDR3 nucleotide sequence: TGTGCCAGCAGTTTGAACAGAAACACAGATACGCAGTATTTT.